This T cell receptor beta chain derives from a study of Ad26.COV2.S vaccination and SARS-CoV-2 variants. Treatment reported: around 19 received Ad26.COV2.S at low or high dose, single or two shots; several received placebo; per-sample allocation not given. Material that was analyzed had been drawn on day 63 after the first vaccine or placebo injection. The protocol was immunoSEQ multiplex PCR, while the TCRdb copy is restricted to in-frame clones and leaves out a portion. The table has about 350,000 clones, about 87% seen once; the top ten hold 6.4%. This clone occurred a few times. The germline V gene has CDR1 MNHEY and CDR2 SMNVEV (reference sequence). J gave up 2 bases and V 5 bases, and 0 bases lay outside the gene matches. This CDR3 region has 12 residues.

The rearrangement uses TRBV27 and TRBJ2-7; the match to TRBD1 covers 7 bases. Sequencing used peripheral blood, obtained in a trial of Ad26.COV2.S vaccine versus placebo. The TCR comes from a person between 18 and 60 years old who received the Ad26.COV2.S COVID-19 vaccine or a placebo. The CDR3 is CASSDRAYEQYF. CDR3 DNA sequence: TGTGCCAGCAGTGACAGGGCCTACGAGCAGTACTTC.